The 26 T cell receptor beta chains given below trace back to one sample, sequenced in a study of blood T cell repertoires in COVID-19. TCRdb keeps only in-frame clones here, not all; method: immunoSEQ multiplex PCR. The table shows about 90,000 clones, with more than 70% occurring only once. Sequences were obtained from peripheral blood. Receptors were obtained from a woman of 80 years or more with acute or convalescent COVID-19.

CDR3 sequence reads: CAAGGLTDTQYF. Here the CDR3 DNA reads TGTGCCGCGGGGGGACTCACAGATACGCAGTATTTT. The chain uses TRBV7-9 and TRBJ2-3; 8 bases line up with TRBD2. The CDR3 extends over 12 amino acids. The V segment lost 11 bases and the J segment 2 bases; nucleotides outside the gene matches: 3. Germline lookup yields CDR1 SEHNR and CDR2 FQNEAQ (reference sequence).

V is TRBV5-5 and J is TRBJ1-3; D not certain. V was clipped by 0 bases and J by 0 bases, with 4 bases between them. CDR3 size: 14 residues. In germline, CDR1 is SGHKS, CDR2 YYEKEE (reference sequence). The CDR3 loop reads CASSLALSGNTIYF. The CDR3, as DNA: TGTGCCAGCAGCTTGGCACTCTCTGGAAACACCATATATTTT.

V and J are TRBV7-2 and TRBJ2-1; 7 nucleotides line up with TRBD1. CDR1 is SGHTA, CDR2 FQGNSA, per germline. J lost 8 bases, V lost 6 bases, and 19 bases had no gene match. There are 17 residues in the CDR3. This CDR3 is CASRGMVRGPLVYEQFF. For the CDR3, the DNA is TGTGCCAGCAGGGGCATGGTGAGGGGGCCCCTAGTCTATGAGCAGTTCTTC. The whole variable domain, filled in from reference TRBV7-2 and TRBJ2-1, reads GAGVSQSPSNKVTEKGKDVELRCDPISGHTALYWYRQSLGQGLEFLIYFQGNSAPDKSGLPSDRFSAERTGGSVSTLTIQRTQQEDSAVYLCASRGMVRGPLVYEQFFGPGTRLTVL.

The chain employs TRBV7-9 and TRBJ1-1; no reliable D call. CDR3 length: 12 amino acids. Germline V gene sequence: CDR1 SEHNR, CDR2 FQNEAQ (reference sequence). The V end was cut by 4 bases, the J end by 10 bases, with 13 bases between. The CDR3 protein is CASSSPPEGAFF. The CDR3 DNA follows: TGTGCCAGCAGCTCCCCCCCCGAGGGAGCTTTCTTT.

The chain uses TRBV5-1 and TRBJ2-5, with TRBD1 matching over 7 bases. The length of the CDR3 is 14 residues. V lost 3 bases, J lost 5 bases, and 7 bases stayed unmatched. The germline gives CDR1 SGHRS, CDR2 YFSETQ. CDR3 nucleotide sequence: TGCGCCAGCAGCTCCGGGACAGCACCTGAGACCCAGTACTTC. Translating it yields CASSSGTAPETQYF.

This sequence joins TRBV6-2 or TRBV6-3 and TRBJ2-1, with a possible D match to TRBD1 (6 bases). The CDR3 is made up of 14 amino acids. Germline-derived CDR1 and CDR2 are MNHEY and SVGEGT. The V end lost 5 bases, the J end lost 6 bases, and 14 bases lay between the germline ends. The chain's CDR3 is CASSPTGIPNEQFF. In DNA form, the CDR3 reads TGTGCCAGCAGTCCAACAGGGATCCCCAATGAGCAGTTCTTC.

This clone has only a few counts. The chain links TRBV10-3 to TRBJ1-2; 10 bases align to TRBD1. The V and J ends lost 3 bases and 7 bases, in that order; junction bases with no gene match: 14. From germline, CDR1 is ENHRY and CDR2 SYGVKD. The CDR3 extends over 17 amino acids. CDR3 DNA sequence: TGTGCCATCAGTGACTCTTGGGTGGGGACAGGGGAGAGTGGCTACACCTTC. Translation: CAISDSWVGTGESGYTF.

This chain connects TRBV30 to TRBJ1-1; 7 positions agree with TRBD1. CDR1 and CDR2 from the germline V gene are GTSNPN and SVGIG (reference sequence). The V gene end was trimmed by 1 base and the J gene end by 1 base; junction bases not matched to a gene: 9. The CDR3 spans 16 residues. CDR3 coding DNA: TGTGCCTGGAGTGCCTTATTACAGGGGTGGAACACTGAAGCTTTCTTT. As protein: CAWSALLQGWNTEAFF. The complete variable domain, with remaining parts taken from reference TRBV30 and TRBJ1-1, reads SQTIHQWPATLVQPVGSPLSLECTVEGTSNPNLYWYRQAAGRGLQLLFYSVGIGQISSEVPQNLSASRPQDRQFILSSKKLLLSDSGFYLCAWSALLQGWNTEAFFGQGTRLTVV.

V usage is TRBV7-3 and J usage is TRBJ2-3, with TRBD2 matching over 7 bases. Germline V lookup: CDR1 SGHTA, CDR2 FQGTGA. There are 15 residues in the CDR3. V lost 5 bases to trimming and J lost 6 bases; unmatched junction nucleotides: 11. CDR3 nucleotides: TGTGCCAGCAGCGACCAGCGGGGACGCGGGGATACGCAGTATTTT. This codes for CASSDQRGRGDTQYF.

This clone has a handful of counts. The chain combines TRBV19 with TRBJ1-3; D is unresolved. Looked up from germline, CDR1 is LNHDA and CDR2 is SQIVND (reference sequence). CDR3 length: 14 amino acids. The V gene lost 3 bases and the J gene lost 0 bases, with 6 bases spanning the gap. The CDR3 nucleotides read TGTGCCAGTAGTATTGGCGGCTCTGGAAACACCATATATTTT. This gives the protein CASSIGGSGNTIYF. Full variable domain (remainder filled in from reference TRBV19 and TRBJ1-3): DGGITQSPKYLFRKEGQNVTLSCEQNLNHDAMYWYRQDPGQGLRLIYYSQIVNDFQKGDIAEGYSVSREKKESFPLTVTSAQKNPTAFYLCASSIGGSGNTIYFGEGSWLTVV.

The chain has TRBV10-3 and TRBJ1-4; the D gene is possibly TRBD1 (6 bases). This CDR3 is built from 14 residues. The V end lost 3 bases, the J end lost 5 bases, and 10 bases lay between the germline ends. Germline CDR1 reads ENHRY; CDR2 reads SYGVKD. CDR3 in DNA: TGTGCCATCAGTGACGGCAGGGGCAATGAAAAACTGTTTTTT. This codes for CAISDGRGNEKLFF.

This chain links TRBV5-4 with TRBJ1-2, with TRBD1 matching 8 bases. This CDR3 comprises 14 residues. Germline V gene lookup returns CDR1 SGHNT and CDR2 YYREEE (reference sequence). With V trimmed by 2 bases and J by 9 bases, 9 bases remained unmatched. CDR3 nucleotides: TGTGCCAGCAGCTTCGGGGACAGGAGAGGGAGCTACACCTTC. Amino acid sequence: CASSFGDRRGSYTF.

This clone was recorded only once. V is TRBV4-1 and J is TRBJ1-1, with 8 bases identical to TRBD1. Germline CDR1 reads MGHRA; CDR2 reads YSYEKL. V lost 5 bases, J lost 3 bases, and 8 bases stayed unmatched. The length of the CDR3 is 15 residues. The CDR3: CASSSGQGGYTEAFF. CDR3 DNA sequence: TGCGCCAGCAGCTCAGGACAGGGAGGGTACACTGAAGCTTTCTTT.

V and J are TRBV7-2 and TRBJ2-5; TRBD2 agrees at 10 bases. This CDR3 region has 15 residues. The V gene end was trimmed by 2 bases and the J gene end by 4 bases; junction bases not matched to a gene: 4. The germline CDR1 and CDR2 sequences are SGHTA and FQGNSA. DNA of the CDR3: TGTGCCAGCAGCTTAAAGCGGGGGGGCATAGAGACCCAGTACTTC. Its translation is CASSLKRGGIETQYF.

This chain uses TRBV11-2 with TRBJ2-7, with D possibly being TRBD1 (6 bases). V was trimmed by 0 bases and J by 1 base, leaving 16 bases between them. The CDR3 loop spans 17 amino acids. From germline, CDR1 is SGHAT and CDR2 FQNNGV. The CDR3 nucleotides are TGTGCCAGCAGCTTAGATAATTACAGGGCGATTTCCTACGAGCAGTACTTC. Its translation is CASSLDNYRAISYEQYF.

The chain links TRBV6-2 or TRBV6-3 to TRBJ1-1, with D unresolved. V lost 6 bases, J lost 4 bases, and 21 bases lay in between. Germline-derived CDR1 and CDR2 are MNHEY and SVGEGT. The CDR3 is 16 residues long. In nucleotides, the CDR3 is TGTGCCAGCAGCCAGAGACCCAGCGGGCCGGGCACTGAAGCTTTCTTT. Amino acids: CASSQRPSGPGTEAFF.

Here the CDR3 DNA reads TGTGCCACCAGTGATCCGCGGGGGCTGGAGACCCAGTACTTC. This translates into CATSDPRGLETQYF. The V gene is TRBV24-1, the J gene TRBJ2-5; a possible D gene is TRBD2 (7 bases). This CDR3 spans 14 amino acids. Trimming cost V 3 bases and J 5 bases, with 12 bases left between them. CDR1 KGHDR and CDR2 SFDVKD come from the germline V gene.

The chain carries TRBV5-1 and TRBJ2-3; TRBD2 aligns across 12 bases. From germline, CDR1 is SGHRS and CDR2 YFSETQ. The J segment lost 2 bases and the V segment lost 3 bases, leaving 4 bases of the junction unmatched. This CDR3 comprises 16 residues. CDR3 in DNA: TGCGCCAGCAGCTACGGACTAGCGGGGACCACAGATACGCAGTATTTT. It is translated as CASSYGLAGTTDTQYF.

V gene TRBV7-3 combines with J gene TRBJ2-2, with TRBD1 identical over 8 bases. V shed 3 bases and J 3 bases; nucleotides not matched to a gene: 6. The CDR3 contains 16 residues. Germline loops: CDR1 SGHTA, CDR2 FQGTGA. DNA for the CDR3: TGTGCCAGCAGCTTTACAGGGGGTGGATACACCGGGGAGCTGTTTTTT. Translated: CASSFTGGGYTGELFF.

V gene TRBV7-8 combines with J gene TRBJ2-3; 11 bases are a match to TRBD2. CDR1 and CDR2 from the germline V gene are SGHVS and FQNEAQ. This CDR3 has 15 amino acids. The V gene end was trimmed by 5 bases and the J gene end by 9 bases; junction bases not matched to a gene: 10. This chain's CDR3 is CASSIGTSGPGTQYF. CDR3 coding DNA: TGTGCCAGCAGCATCGGGACTAGCGGCCCAGGGACGCAGTATTTT.

CDR3 coding DNA: TGTGCCATCAGTGAGCCGGGGACTAGCTCAGGGTACGAGCAGTACTTC. Protein sequence: CAISEPGTSSGYEQYF. The chain is built from TRBV10-3 and TRBJ2-7; 9 bases map to TRBD2. Germline values: CDR1 ENHRY, CDR2 SYGVKD. The V segment lost 2 bases and the J segment 4 bases; nucleotides outside the gene matches: 9. CDR3 length: 16 residues.

The V call is TRBV4-3, the J call TRBJ1-2, with D unclear. The CDR3 consists of 15 residues. The germline gives CDR1 LGHNA, CDR2 YSLEER. V dropped 6 bases and J dropped 5 bases, with 19 bases sitting between them. The CDR3 sequence: CASSASTEDSYGYTF. CDR3 nucleotide sequence: TGCGCCAGCAGTGCTAGCACAGAAGATTCTTATGGCTACACCTTC.

Remarks on this clone: An end of the junction does not agree with germline; a read error may underlie this. The chain combines TRBV7-7 with TRBJ1-3; TRBD1 matches 11 bases. Germline values: CDR1 SSHAT, CDR2 FNYEAQ (reference sequence). The CDR3 consists of 17 residues. The CDR3 sequence is CASSLTLGQGAGNTIYF. DNA for the CDR3: TGTGCTAGCAGCTTAACCCTAGGACAGGGGGCGGGAAACACCATATATTTT.

The chain combines TRBV7-3 with TRBJ2-2; D is unresolved. V lost 5 bases to trimming and J lost 2 bases, with 9 bases between them. CDR1 and CDR2 from the germline V gene are SGHTA and FQGTGA. This CDR3 spans 14 amino acids. CDR3 loop: CASSLDTNTGELFF. The CDR3, as DNA: TGTGCCAGCAGCCTCGACACTAACACCGGGGAGCTGTTTTTT. The entire variable domain, with the rest obtained from reference TRBV7-3 and TRBJ2-2, is as follows: GAGVSQTPSNKVTEKGKYVELRCDPISGHTALYWYRQSLGQGPEFLIYFQGTGAADDSGLPNDRFFAVRPEGSVSTLKIQRTERGDSAVYLCASSLDTNTGELFFGEGSRLTVL.

The V call is TRBV6-6, the J call TRBJ1-5, with D unresolved. V shed 6 bases and J shed 9 bases, with 12 bases lying between them. Germline V gene lookup returns CDR1 MNHNY and CDR2 SVGAGI (reference sequence). This CDR3 has 12 residues. The CDR3 DNA reads TGTGCCAGCAGCTCAGGTGGAGGGCCCCAGCATTTT. It is translated as CASSSGGGPQHF.

The V and J genes are TRBV28 and TRBJ2-3; D is perhaps TRBD2 (5 bases). The CDR3 consists of 14 residues. CDR1 and CDR2 (germline): MDHEN, SYDVKM. Between the trimmed V and J ends, which lost 5 bases and 5 bases, there was a span of 14 bases. Here the CDR3 reads CASSRAGDLDTQYF. The DNA for the CDR3 is TGTGCCAGCAGTCGTGCCGGGGATTTAGATACGCAGTATTTT.